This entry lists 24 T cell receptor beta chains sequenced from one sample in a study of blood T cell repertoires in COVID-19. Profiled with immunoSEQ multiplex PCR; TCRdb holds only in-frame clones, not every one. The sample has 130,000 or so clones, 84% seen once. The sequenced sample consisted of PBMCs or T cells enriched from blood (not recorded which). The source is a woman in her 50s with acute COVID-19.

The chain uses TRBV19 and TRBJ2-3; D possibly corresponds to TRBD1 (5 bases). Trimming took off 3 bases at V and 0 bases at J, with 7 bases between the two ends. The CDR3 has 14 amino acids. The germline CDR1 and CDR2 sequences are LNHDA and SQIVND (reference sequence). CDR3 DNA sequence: TGTGCCAGTAGTATTGGGGCGAGCACAGATACGCAGTATTTT. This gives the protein CASSIGASTDTQYF.

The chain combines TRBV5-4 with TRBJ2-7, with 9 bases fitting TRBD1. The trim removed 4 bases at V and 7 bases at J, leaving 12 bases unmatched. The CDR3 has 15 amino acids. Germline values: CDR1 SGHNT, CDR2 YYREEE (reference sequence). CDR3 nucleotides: TGTGCCAGCAGCCCCTATCGGACAGGGGCGGGGGAGCAGTACTTC. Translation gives CASSPYRTGAGEQYF.

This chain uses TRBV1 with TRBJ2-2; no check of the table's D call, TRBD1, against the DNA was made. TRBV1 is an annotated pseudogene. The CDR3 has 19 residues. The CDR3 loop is CTSSQNHTRDRENTGELFF. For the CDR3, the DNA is TGCACCAGCAGCCAAAATCATACCCGGGACAGAGAGAACACCGGGGAGCTGTTTTTT.

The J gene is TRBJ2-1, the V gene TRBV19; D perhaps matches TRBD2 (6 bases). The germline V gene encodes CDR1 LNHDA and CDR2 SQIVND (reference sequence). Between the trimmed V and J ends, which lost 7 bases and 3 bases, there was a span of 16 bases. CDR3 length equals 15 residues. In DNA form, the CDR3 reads TGTGCCAGTAATTGGGCGGGGTACAGCTACAATGAGCAGTTCTTC. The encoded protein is CASNWAGYSYNEQFF.

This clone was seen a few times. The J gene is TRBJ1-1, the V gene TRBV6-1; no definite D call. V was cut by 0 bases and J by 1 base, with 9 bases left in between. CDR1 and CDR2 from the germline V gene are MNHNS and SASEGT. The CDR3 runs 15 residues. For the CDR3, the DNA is TGTGCCAGCAGTGAAGCCTCGGCAGGGAACACTGAAGCTTTCTTT. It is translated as CASSEASAGNTEAFF.

The CDR3 DNA is TGTGCCAGCAGCTTAAGTGGGGGGGCCCAGCCCCAGCATTTT. It yields the protein CASSLSGGAQPQHF. The chain joins TRBV7-8 to TRBJ1-5; tentative D call: TRBD1 (6 bases). The CDR3 is 14 residues long. Germline lookup yields CDR1 SGHVS and CDR2 FQNEAQ. V lost 2 bases and J lost 7, with 12 bases in between.

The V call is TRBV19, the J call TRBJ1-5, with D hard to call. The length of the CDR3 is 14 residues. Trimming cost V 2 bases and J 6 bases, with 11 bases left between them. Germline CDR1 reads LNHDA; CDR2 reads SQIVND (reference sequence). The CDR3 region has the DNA TGTGCCAGTAGTATACGGGAGACTGGTCAGCCCCAGCATTTT. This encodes CASSIRETGQPQHF.

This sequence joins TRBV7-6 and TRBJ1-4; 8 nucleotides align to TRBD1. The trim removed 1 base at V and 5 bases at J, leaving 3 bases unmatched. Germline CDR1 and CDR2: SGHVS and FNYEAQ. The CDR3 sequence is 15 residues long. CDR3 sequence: CASSLGQGQNEKLFF. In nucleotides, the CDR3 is TGTGCCAGCAGCTTAGGACAGGGGCAAAATGAAAAACTGTTTTTT. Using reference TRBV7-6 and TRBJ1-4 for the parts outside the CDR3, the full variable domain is GAGVSQSPRYKVTKRGQDVALRCDPISGHVSLYWYRQALGQGPEFLTYFNYEAQQDKSGLPNDRFSAERPEGSISTLTIQRTEQRDSAMYRCASSLGQGQNEKLFFGSGTQLSVL.

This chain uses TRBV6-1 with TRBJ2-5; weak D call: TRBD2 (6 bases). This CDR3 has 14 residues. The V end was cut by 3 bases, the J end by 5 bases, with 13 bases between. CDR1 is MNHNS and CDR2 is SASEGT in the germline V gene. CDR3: CASSENRESETQYF. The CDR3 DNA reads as TGTGCCAGCAGTGAGAACCGGGAGTCGGAGACCCAGTACTTC.

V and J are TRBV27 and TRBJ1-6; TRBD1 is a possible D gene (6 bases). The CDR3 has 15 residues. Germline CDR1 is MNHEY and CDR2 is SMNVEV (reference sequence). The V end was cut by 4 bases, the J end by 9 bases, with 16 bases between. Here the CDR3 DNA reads TGTGCCAGCAGTTCGAGGACAGACGTTAGTTCACCCCTCCACTTT. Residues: CASSSRTDVSSPLHF.

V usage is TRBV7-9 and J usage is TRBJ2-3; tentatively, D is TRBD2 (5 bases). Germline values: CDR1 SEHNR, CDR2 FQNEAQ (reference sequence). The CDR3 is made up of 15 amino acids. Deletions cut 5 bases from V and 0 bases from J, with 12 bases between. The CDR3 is CASSGRTPSTDTQYF. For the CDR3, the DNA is TGTGCCAGCAGCGGCCGGACTCCTAGCACAGATACGCAGTATTTT.

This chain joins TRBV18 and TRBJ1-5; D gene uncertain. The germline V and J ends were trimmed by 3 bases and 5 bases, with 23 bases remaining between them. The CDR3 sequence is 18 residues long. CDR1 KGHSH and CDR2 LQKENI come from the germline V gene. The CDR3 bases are TGTGCCAGCTCACCCTCACCGCCTTCCCAGGCGCCTTATCAGCCCCAGCATTTT. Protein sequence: CASSPSPPSQAPYQPQHF.

CDR3 bases: TGTGCCAGCAGCTGGGTCGGGACAGGGGCGCGGGAGAATTATGGCTACACCTTC. Translation gives CASSWVGTGARENYGYTF. The chain has TRBV5-5 and TRBJ1-2, with 10 bases fitting TRBD1. This CDR3 region has 18 residues. CDR1 and CDR2 from the germline V gene are SGHKS and YYEKEE (reference sequence). V shed 3 bases, J shed 5 bases, and the junction held 16 bases outside the gene matches.

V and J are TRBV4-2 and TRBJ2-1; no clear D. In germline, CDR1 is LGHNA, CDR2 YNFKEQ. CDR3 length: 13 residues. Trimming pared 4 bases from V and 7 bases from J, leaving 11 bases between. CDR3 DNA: TGTGCCAGCAGCCCCAACTTACCAAATGAGCAGTTCTTC. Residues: CASSPNLPNEQFF.

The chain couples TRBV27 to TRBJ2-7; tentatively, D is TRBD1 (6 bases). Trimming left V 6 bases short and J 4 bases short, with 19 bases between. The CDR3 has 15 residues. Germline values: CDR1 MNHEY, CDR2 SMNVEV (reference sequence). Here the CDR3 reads CASSLTGALGYEQYF. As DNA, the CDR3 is TGTGCCAGCAGCCTGACAGGCGCCCTGGGGTACGAGCAGTACTTC.

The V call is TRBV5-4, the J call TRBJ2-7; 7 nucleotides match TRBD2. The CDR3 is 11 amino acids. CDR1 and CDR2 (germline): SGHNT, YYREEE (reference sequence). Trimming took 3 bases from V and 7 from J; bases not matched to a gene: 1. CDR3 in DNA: TGTGCCAGCAGCTCGGGGGGAGAGCAGTACTTC. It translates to CASSSGGEQYF.

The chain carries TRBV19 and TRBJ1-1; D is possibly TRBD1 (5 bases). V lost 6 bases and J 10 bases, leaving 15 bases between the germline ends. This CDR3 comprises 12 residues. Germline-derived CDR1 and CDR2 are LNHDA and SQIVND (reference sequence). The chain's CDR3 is CASRTPGLIAFF. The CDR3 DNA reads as TGTGCCAGTAGAACTCCAGGGTTGATAGCTTTCTTT.

The CDR3 reads CASSYPATNEKLFF. The CDR3 bases are TGTGCCAGTAGTTACCCCGCGACTAATGAAAAACTGTTTTTT. V and J are TRBV19 and TRBJ1-4; no clear D. V was trimmed by 5 bases and J by 2 bases, leaving 9 bases between them. The CDR3 is 14 residues long. Germline CDR1 LNHDA, CDR2 SQIVND (reference sequence).

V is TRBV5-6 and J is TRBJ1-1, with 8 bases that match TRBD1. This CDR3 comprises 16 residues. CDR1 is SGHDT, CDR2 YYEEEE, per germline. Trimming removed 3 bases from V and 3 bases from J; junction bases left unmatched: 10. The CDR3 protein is CASSSYRGFGDTEAFF. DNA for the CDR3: TGTGCCAGCAGCTCGTACAGGGGGTTCGGGGACACTGAAGCTTTCTTT.

The CDR3 DNA reads TGCGCCAGCAGCTCTACGACACTAGCGGGAGCGTCGAATGAGCAGTTCTTC. Translation: CASSSTTLAGASNEQFF. The V call is TRBV5-1, the J call TRBJ2-1, with 11 bases aligning to TRBD2. CDR3 length: 17 amino acids. Germline V CDR1 and CDR2: SGHRS, YFSETQ. V lost 3 bases, J lost 7 bases, and 12 bases stayed unmatched.

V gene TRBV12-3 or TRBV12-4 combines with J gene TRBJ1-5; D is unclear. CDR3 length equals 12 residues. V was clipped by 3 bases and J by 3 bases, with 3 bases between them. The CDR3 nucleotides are TGTGCCAGCAGTTTCAACAATCAGCCCCAGCATTTT. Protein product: CASSFNNQPQHF.

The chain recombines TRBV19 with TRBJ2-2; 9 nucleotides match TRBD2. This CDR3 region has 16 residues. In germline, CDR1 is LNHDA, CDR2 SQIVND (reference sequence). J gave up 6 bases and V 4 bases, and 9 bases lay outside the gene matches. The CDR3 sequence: CASSSGRAGSAGELFF. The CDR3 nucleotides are TGTGCCAGTAGTAGCGGGAGGGCCGGGTCAGCCGGGGAGCTGTTTTTT.

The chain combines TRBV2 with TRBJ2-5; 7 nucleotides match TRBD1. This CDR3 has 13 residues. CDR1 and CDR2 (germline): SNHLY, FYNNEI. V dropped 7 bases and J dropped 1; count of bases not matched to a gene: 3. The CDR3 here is CASNDRAQETQYF. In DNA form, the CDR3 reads TGTGCCAGCAACGACAGGGCCCAAGAGACCCAGTACTTC.

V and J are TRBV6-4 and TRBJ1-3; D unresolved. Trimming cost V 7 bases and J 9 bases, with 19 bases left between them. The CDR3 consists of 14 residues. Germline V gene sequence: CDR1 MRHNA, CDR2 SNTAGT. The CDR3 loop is CASNGVSSVGTIYF. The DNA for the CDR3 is TGTGCCAGCAACGGGGTATCTAGCGTGGGCACCATATATTTT.